A selection of T cell receptor beta chains follows, all from one sample in a study of T cells after yellow fever vaccination. TCRdb analysed the 5' RACE reads with MiXCR anew, one entry per CDR3 protein. The sample has 620,000 or so distinct CDR3 sequences, about 12% seen once. The source material was PBMCs, sampled on the day of the yellow fever booster vaccination. The receptors were sampled from a man aged 25-40 years who received the YFV17D yellow fever vaccine. The conserved cysteine and the conserved F or W are not part of the CDR3 here.

TRBV20-1,SARPPSIASSEQF
TRBV20-1,SARRTHYNSPLH
TRBV5-6,ASSLDGGGGELF
TRBV6-5,ASSYDEGPVQY
TRBV6-4,ASSQEQGTNQPQH
TRBV2,ASSDHFDSGTQY
TRBV30,AGCRDTYNEQF
TRBV30,AWSVGLPSYEQY
TRBV5-6,ASSLPSGELF
TRBV27,ASSLGGRALVFSYNEQF
TRBV6-5,ASSYSALNTGELF
TRBV4-3,ASSQGSGGALGEQY
TRBV9,ASSVGLAGVVDTQY
TRBV28,ASSPPIRGKASLANYGYT
TRBV12-3/TRBV12-4,ASSLEGWREAQY
TRBV6-2/TRBV6-3,ASSYFVPADTQY
TRBV6-2/TRBV6-3,ASSTQSTRPYEQY
TRBV11-2,ASGLRTGKNEQY
TRBV10-3,AIKESSGSKNEQF
TRBV5-6,ASSWGSREQY
TRBV5-1,ASSTSPGQGPYEQY
TRBV7-6,ASSLGNIAGSVYNEQF
TRBV5-1,ASSLETGREQY
TRBV20-1,SARGVSVGEQF
TRBV5-6,ASSLEGTGNTGELF
TRBV5-5,ASSPWGGGTDTQY
TRBV18,ASSPGSSSYEQY
TRBV4-2,ASSLLGGQGAHEQY
TRBV7-8,ASSLYAGVGQETQY
TRBV30,AWSVIGSTDTQY
TRBV5-1,ASRSGQGLTPLH
TRBV12-3/TRBV12-4,ASSLLVRDALGVSYEQY
TRBV3-1,ASSHLRSDTQY
TRBV9,ASSATSGRWQETQY
TRBV20-1,SARGRGAQETQY
TRBV11-2,ASNVRGNTEAF
TRBV5-1,ASSLVAGGAEQY